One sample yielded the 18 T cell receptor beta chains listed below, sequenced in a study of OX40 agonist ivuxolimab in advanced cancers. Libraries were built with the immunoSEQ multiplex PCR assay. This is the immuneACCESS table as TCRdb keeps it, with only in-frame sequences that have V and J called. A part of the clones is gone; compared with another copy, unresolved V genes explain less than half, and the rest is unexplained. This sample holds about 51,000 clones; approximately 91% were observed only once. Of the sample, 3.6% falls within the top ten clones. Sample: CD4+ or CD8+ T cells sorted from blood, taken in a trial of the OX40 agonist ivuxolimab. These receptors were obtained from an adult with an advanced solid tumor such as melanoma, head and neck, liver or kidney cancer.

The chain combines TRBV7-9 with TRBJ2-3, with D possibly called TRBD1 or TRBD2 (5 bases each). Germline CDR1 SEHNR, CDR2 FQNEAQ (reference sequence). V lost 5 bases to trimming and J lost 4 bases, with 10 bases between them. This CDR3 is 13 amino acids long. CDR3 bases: TGTGCCAGCAGCCCCCGGGGACCAGATACGCAGTATTTT. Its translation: CASSPRGPDTQYF.

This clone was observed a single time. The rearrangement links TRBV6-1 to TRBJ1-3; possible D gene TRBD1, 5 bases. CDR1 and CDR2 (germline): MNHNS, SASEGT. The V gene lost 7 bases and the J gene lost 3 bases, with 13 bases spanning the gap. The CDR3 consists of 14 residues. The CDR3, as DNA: TGTGCCAGCACCCCGGGGGTTGGTGGAAACACCATATATTTT. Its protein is CASTPGVGGNTIYF.

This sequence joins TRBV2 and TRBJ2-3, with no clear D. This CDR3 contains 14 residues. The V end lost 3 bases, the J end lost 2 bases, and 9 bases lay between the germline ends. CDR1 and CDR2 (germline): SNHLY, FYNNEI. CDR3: CASSDVLPTDTQYF. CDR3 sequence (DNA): TGTGCCAGCAGTGACGTGCTACCCACAGATACGCAGTATTTT.

CDR3 protein: CASSFYRDGEAFF. DNA for the CDR3: TGTGCCAGCAGTTTTTACAGGGACGGGGAAGCTTTCTTT. The chain links TRBV28 to TRBJ1-1, with D tentatively TRBD1 (6 bases). This CDR3 comprises 13 residues. Germline CDR1 is MDHEN and CDR2 is SYDVKM. The V gene lost 3 bases and the J gene lost 8 bases, with 13 bases spanning the gap. The entire variable domain, with the rest obtained from reference TRBV28 and TRBJ1-1, is as follows: DVKVTQSSRYLVKRTGEKVFLECVQDMDHENMFWYRQDPGLGLRLIYFSYDVKMKEKGDIPEGYSVSREKKERFSLILESASTNQTSMYLCASSFYRDGEAFFGQGTRLTVV.

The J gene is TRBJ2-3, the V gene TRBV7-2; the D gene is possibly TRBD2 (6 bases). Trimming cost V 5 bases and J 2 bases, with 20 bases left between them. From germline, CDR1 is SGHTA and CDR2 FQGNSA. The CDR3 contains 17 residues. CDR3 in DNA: TGTGCCAGCAGCCAAGCCGGGACGGGGGATTACACAGATACGCAGTATTTT. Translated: CASSQAGTGDYTDTQYF.

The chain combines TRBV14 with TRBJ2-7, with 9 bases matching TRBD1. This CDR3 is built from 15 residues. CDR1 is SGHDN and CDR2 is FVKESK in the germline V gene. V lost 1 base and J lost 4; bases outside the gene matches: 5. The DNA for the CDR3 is TGTGCCAGCAGCCAAGCCGGGACAGGGTTATACGAGCAGTACTTC. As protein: CASSQAGTGLYEQYF.

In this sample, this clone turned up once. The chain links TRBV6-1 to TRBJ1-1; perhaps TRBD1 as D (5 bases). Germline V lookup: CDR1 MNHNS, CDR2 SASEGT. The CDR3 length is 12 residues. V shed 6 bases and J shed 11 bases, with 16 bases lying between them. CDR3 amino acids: CASSPGAAHAFF. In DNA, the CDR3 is TGTGCCAGCAGCCCTGGGGCGGCTCATGCTTTCTTT.

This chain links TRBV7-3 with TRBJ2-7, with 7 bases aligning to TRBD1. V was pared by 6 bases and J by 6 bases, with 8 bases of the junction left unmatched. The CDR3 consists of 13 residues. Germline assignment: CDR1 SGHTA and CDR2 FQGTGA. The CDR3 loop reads CASSQNSGGEQYF. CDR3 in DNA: TGTGCCAGCAGTCAAAATTCAGGGGGCGAGCAGTACTTC.

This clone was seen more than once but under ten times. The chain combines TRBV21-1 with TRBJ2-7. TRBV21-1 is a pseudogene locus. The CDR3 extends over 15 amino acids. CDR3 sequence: CASSKCGDTVYEQYF. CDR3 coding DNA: TGTGCCAGCAGCAAATGCGGGGACACCGTCTACGAGCAGTACTTC.

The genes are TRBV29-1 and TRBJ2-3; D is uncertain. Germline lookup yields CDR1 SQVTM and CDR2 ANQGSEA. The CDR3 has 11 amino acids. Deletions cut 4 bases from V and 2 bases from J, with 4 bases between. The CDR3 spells CSVAATDTQYF. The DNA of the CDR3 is TGCAGCGTTGCTGCCACAGATACGCAGTATTTT.

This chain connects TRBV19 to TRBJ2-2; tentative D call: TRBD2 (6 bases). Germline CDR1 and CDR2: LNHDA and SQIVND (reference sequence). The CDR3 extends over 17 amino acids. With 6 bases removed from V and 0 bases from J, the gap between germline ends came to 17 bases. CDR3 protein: CASSLGGWRPNTGELFF. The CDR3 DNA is TGTGCCAGTAGCCTTGGGGGGTGGAGGCCGAACACCGGGGAGCTGTTTTTT. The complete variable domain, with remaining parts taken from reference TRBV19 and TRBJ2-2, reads DGGITQSPKYLFRKEGQNVTLSCEQNLNHDAMYWYRQDPGQGLRLIYYSQIVNDFQKGDIAEGYSVSREKKESFPLTVTSAQKNPTAFYLCASSLGGWRPNTGELFFGEGSRLTVL.

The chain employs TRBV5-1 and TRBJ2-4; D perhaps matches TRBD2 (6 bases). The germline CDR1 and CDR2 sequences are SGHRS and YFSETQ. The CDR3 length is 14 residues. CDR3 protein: CASRGISEKNIQYF. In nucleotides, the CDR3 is TGCGCAAGCCGCGGGATTTCGGAAAAAAACATTCAGTACTTC. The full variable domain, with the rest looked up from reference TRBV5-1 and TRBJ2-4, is KAGVTQTPRYLIKTRGQQVTLSCSPISGHRSVSWYQQTPGQGLQFLFEYFSETQRNKGNFPGRFSGRQFSNSRSEMNVSTLELGDSALYLCASRGISEKNIQYFGAGTRLSVL.

CDR3 in amino acids: CATGDPFTGELFF. DNA for the CDR3: TGTGCCACGGGGGACCCGTTCACCGGGGAGCTGTTTTTT. The gene calls are TRBV27 and TRBJ2-2, with D perhaps matching TRBD2 (6 bases). The CDR3 covers 13 residues. Trimming removed 10 bases from V and 4 bases from J, with 13 bases in between. Germline CDR1 is MNHEY and CDR2 is SMNVEV (reference sequence).

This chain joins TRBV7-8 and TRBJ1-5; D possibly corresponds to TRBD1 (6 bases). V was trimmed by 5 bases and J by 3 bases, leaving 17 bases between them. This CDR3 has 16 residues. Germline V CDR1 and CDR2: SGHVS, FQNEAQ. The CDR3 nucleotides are TGTGCCAGCAGCCGAAGGAGGGACACGTCCAATCAGCCCCAGCATTTT. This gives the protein CASSRRRDTSNQPQHF.

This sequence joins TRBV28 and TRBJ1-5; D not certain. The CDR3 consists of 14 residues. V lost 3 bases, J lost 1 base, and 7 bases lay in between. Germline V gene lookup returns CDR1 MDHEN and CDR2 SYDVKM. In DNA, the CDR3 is TGTGCCAGCAGTTTTAGCGGCAGCAATCAGCCCCAGCATTTT. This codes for CASSFSGSNQPQHF.

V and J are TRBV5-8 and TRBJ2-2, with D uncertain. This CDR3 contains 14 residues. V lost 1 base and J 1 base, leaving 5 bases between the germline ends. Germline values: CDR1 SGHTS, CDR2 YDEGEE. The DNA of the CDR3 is TGTGCCAGCAGCTTGAGGCGGAACACCGGGGAGCTGTTTTTT. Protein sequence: CASSLRRNTGELFF.

The chain's CDR3 is CASSQTSIAGELFF. The CDR3 region has the DNA TGTGCCAGCAGCCAGACTAGCATCGCCGGGGAGCTGTTTTTT. V gene TRBV13 combines with J gene TRBJ2-2, with 7 nucleotides matching TRBD2. Germline V lookup: CDR1 PRHDT, CDR2 FYEKMQ (reference sequence). Trimming cost V 5 bases and J 6 bases; bases outside gene matches: 6. This CDR3 has 14 amino acids. Full variable domain (remainder filled in from reference TRBV13 and TRBJ2-2): AAGVIQSPRHLIKEKRETATLKCYPIPRHDTVYWYQQGPGQDPQFLISFYEKMQSDKGSIPDRFSAQQFSDYHSELNMSSLELGDSALYFCASSQTSIAGELFFGEGSRLTVL.

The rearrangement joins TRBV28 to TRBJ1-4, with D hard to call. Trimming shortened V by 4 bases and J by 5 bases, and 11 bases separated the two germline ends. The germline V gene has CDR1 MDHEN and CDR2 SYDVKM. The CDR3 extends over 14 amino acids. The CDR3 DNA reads TGTGCCAGCAGTTCCCGGGCTCCGAATGAAAAACTGTTTTTT. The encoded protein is CASSSRAPNEKLFF. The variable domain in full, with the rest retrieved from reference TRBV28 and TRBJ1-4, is DVKVTQSSRYLVKRTGEKVFLECVQDMDHENMFWYRQDPGLGLRLIYFSYDVKMKEKGDIPEGYSVSREKKERFSLILESASTNQTSMYLCASSSRAPNEKLFFGSGTQLSVL.